The 3 T cell receptor beta chains reported below all come from one sample, sequenced in a study of brain T cells in children with intractable seizures (dated by TCRdb to about 2021). The time point label corresponds to: resected brain tissue, or blood drawn just prior to surgery. Library creation used the immunoSEQ multiplex PCR assay. This immuneACCESS table, as held by TCRdb, lists in-frame sequences with V and J called but not all clones. Of the missing ones, under half trace to an unresolved V gene in checked studies; the others have no known cause. The sample profile shows roughly 120,000 clones; 85% to 95% of them were found once. The ten largest clones take up 3.8% of the sample. Source: peripheral blood, taken at surgery. These receptors originate from a boy younger than two with hemimegalencephaly and intractable seizures.

The gene calls are TRBV6-2 or TRBV6-3 and TRBJ1-1; D ambiguous. With 4 bases removed from V and 1 base from J, the gap between germline ends came to 10 bases. Germline CDR1 and CDR2: MNHEY and SVGEGT. The CDR3 is 14 amino acids. CDR3 sequence reads: CASSFPEPNTEAFF. The CDR3 nucleotides are TGTGCCAGCAGTTTCCCGGAGCCGAACACTGAAGCTTTCTTT.

This clone was observed a single time. The chain is built from TRBV25-1 and TRBJ2-3; no firm D call. Germline values: CDR1 MGHDK, CDR2 SYGVNS. V shed 3 bases and J shed 1 base, with 8 bases lying between them. The CDR3 spans 14 residues. The CDR3: CASSEGLGTDTQYF. CDR3 DNA: TGTGCCAGCAGTGAGGGGTTGGGCACAGATACGCAGTATTTT.

The chain is built from TRBV13 and TRBJ1-6; D uncertain. CDR3 length: 14 amino acids. Germline CDR1 is PRHDT and CDR2 is FYEKMQ (reference sequence). The V and J ends lost 5 bases and 8 bases respectively, with 13 bases between them. CDR3 loop: CASSAGLIDSPLHF. CDR3 nucleotide sequence: TGTGCCAGCAGCGCTGGACTAATAGATTCACCCCTCCACTTT.